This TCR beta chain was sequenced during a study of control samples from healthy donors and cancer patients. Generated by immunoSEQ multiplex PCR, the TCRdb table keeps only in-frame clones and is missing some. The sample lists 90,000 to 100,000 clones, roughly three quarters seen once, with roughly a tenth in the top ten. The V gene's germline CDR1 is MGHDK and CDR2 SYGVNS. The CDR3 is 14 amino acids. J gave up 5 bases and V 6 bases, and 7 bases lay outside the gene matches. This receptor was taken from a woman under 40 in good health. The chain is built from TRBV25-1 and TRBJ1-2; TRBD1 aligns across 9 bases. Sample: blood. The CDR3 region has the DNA TGTGCCAGCAGAGGAACAGGGGGCAAATATGGCTACACCTTC. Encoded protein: CASRGTGGKYGYTF.